Listed here are 15 T cell receptor beta chains from one sample, sequenced in a study of cytomegalovirus exposure and HLA in healthy donors. 60 Vbeta and 13 Jbeta primers were used in PCR. Some clones are missing from TCRdb's copy, which holds only in-frame ones; the method was immunoSEQ multiplex PCR. Of fewer than 200,000 clones listed, 10% to 15% are singletons. Sample: PBMCs. These receptor sequences come from a man aged 50 to 59 in good health and CMV-seropositive.

The CDR3 bases are TGTGCCAGCAGTTTCCCTCTCGACTCACCTTCTGGTGAAAAACTGTTTTTT. Protein product: CASSFPLDSPSGEKLFF. V and J are TRBV28 and TRBJ1-4; no clear D gene. CDR3 size: 17 residues. Per germline, CDR1 MDHEN and CDR2 SYDVKM. V lost 3 bases and J 7 bases, leaving 21 bases between the germline ends.

This clone was seen more than once but under ten times. The rearrangement links TRBV6-1 to TRBJ2-3; possibly TRBD1 for D (5 bases). V was cut by 4 bases and J by 14 bases, with 25 bases left in between. Germline CDR1 and CDR2: MNHNS and SASEGT. This CDR3 comprises 15 residues. The CDR3 DNA follows: TGTGCCAGCAGTGGCCCCTTTCGAGCAGACAGATCAGGGTATTTT. Encoded protein: CASSGPFRADRSGYF.

This chain joins TRBV30 and TRBJ1-2, with a weak D call TRBD1 (6 bases). The CDR3 extends over 14 amino acids. From germline, CDR1 is GTSNPN and CDR2 SVGIG (reference sequence). The V end was cut by 0 bases, the J end by 2 bases, with 10 bases between. The CDR3 here is CAWSVRQGNYGYTF. The CDR3 nucleotides read TGTGCCTGGAGTGTACGGCAGGGGAACTATGGCTACACCTTC.

This clone was counted a few times. The chain combines TRBV9 with TRBJ1-1, with TRBD1 matching 7 bases. Germline loops: CDR1 SGDLS, CDR2 YYNGEE. The ends lost 3 bases at V and 5 bases at J; junction bases unmatched: 4. The length of the CDR3 is 13 residues. In nucleotides, the CDR3 is TGTGCCAGCAGCGCCAGGGACAGTACTGAAGCTTTCTTT. It yields the protein CASSARDSTEAFF.

The chain joins TRBV7-9 to TRBJ1-2; 8 bases match TRBD1. Germline lookup yields CDR1 SEHNR and CDR2 FQNEAQ (reference sequence). The CDR3 loop spans 15 amino acids. J was trimmed by 8 bases and V by 5 bases; bases with no gene match: 13. CDR3 nucleotide sequence: TGTGCCAGCAGCACTAACACAGGGGGACCTCGGGGCTACACCTTC. Protein: CASSTNTGGPRGYTF.

The V call is TRBV5-4, the J call TRBJ2-6, with D possibly TRBD1 on 6 matching bases. The CDR3 is made up of 15 amino acids. V lost 2 bases and J 2 bases, leaving 8 bases between the germline ends. Germline lookup yields CDR1 SGHNT and CDR2 YYREEE (reference sequence). The CDR3 DNA reads TGTGCCAGCAGCTTCTGGGGGCCTGGGGCCAACGTCCTGACTTTC. As protein: CASSFWGPGANVLTF. The whole variable domain, remainder taken from reference TRBV5-4 and TRBJ2-6, is ETGVTQSPTHLIKTRGQQVTLRCSSQSGHNTVSWYQQALGQGPQFIFQYYREEENGRGNFPPRFSGLQFPNYSSELNVNALELDDSALYLCASSFWGPGANVLTFGAGSRLTVL.

The chain has TRBV5-1 and TRBJ1-1; the D gene is possibly TRBD1 (6 bases). V lost 4 bases, J lost 2 bases, and 15 bases lay in between. The CDR3 is 15 residues long. CDR1 and CDR2 from the germline V gene are SGHRS and YFSETQ. As DNA, the CDR3 is TGCGCCAGCAGCCGTCCGGGACAATTAAACACTGAAGCTTTCTTT. It translates to CASSRPGQLNTEAFF. The full variable domain, in which reference TRBV5-1 and TRBJ1-1 provide the parts outside the CDR3, is KAGVTQTPRYLIKTRGQQVTLSCSPISGHRSVSWYQQTPGQGLQFLFEYFSETQRNKGNFPGRFSGRQFSNSRSEMNVSTLELGDSALYLCASSRPGQLNTEAFFGQGTRLTVV.

This clone was detected a few times. V is TRBV29-1 and J is TRBJ1-4; D may be TRBD1 (6 bases). Looked up from germline, CDR1 is SQVTM and CDR2 is ANQGSEA. The CDR3 totals 17 residues. The ends were cut back, 4 bases at V and 0 bases at J, with 18 bases in the middle. CDR3 region: CSVGWDTTFSTNEKLFF. For the CDR3, the DNA is TGCAGCGTTGGTTGGGACACCACATTTTCAACTAATGAAAAACTGTTTTTT.

This clone turned up a few times. The gene calls are TRBV9 and TRBJ2-1, with D uncertain. Trimming pared 0 bases from V and 5 bases from J, leaving 9 bases between. The CDR3 runs to 14 residues. CDR1 and CDR2 (germline): SGDLS, YYNGEE. The CDR3 bases are TGTGCCAGCAGCGTAGGACAAAAGAACAATGAGCAGTTCTTC. Amino acids: CASSVGQKNNEQFF.

Written as DNA, the CDR3 is TGTGCCAGCAGCCCTGGCGGGGCCACTGAAGCTTTCTTT. This encodes CASSPGGATEAFF. The chain has TRBV11-2 and TRBJ1-1; tentative D call: TRBD1 (5 bases). There are 13 residues in the CDR3. V was trimmed by 5 bases and J by 4 bases, leaving 11 bases between them. CDR1 is SGHAT and CDR2 is FQNNGV in the germline V gene. Full variable domain (missing parts from reference TRBV11-2 and TRBJ1-1): EAGVAQSPRYKIIEKRQSVAFWCNPISGHATLYWYQQILGQGPKLLIQFQNNGVVDDSQLPKDRFSAERLKGVDSTLKIQPAKLEDSAVYLCASSPGGATEAFFGQGTRLTVV.

The rearrangement joins TRBV6-1 to TRBJ1-5, with D perhaps TRBD1 (5 bases). Germline lookup yields CDR1 MNHNS and CDR2 SASEGT. Trimming cost V 7 bases and J 5 bases, with 18 bases left between them. The CDR3 is 15 amino acids. Here the CDR3 reads CASTLQWTRDQPQHF. In nucleotides, the CDR3 is TGTGCCAGCACCCTCCAGTGGACCAGGGATCAGCCCCAGCATTTT.

This clone was recorded a few times. The CDR3 DNA reads as TGTGCCAGCAGCTTACACGCAGGGAAGGGCTACGAGCAGTACGTC. Protein: CASSLHAGKGYEQYV. The chain has TRBV7-2 and TRBJ2-7; D may be TRBD1 (5 bases). V lost 2 bases to trimming and J lost 3 bases, with 14 bases between them. The length of the CDR3 is 15 residues. Germline-derived CDR1 and CDR2 are SGHTA and FQGNSA.

Only a few counts were recorded for this clone. The rearrangement joins TRBV11-3 to TRBJ1-2, with TRBD1 identical over 7 bases. The CDR3 sequence is 12 residues long. Germline V gene lookup returns CDR1 SGHNT and CDR2 YENEEA. V trimming: 5 bases; J trimming: 6 bases; junction bases outside the gene matches: 3. The CDR3 nucleotides read TGTGCCAGCAGCCCACAGGGGAATGGCTACACCTTC. Residues: CASSPQGNGYTF. Full variable domain (rest looked up from reference TRBV11-3 and TRBJ1-2): EAGVVQSPRYKIIEKKQPVAFWCNPISGHNTLYWYLQNLGQGPELLIRYENEEAVDDSQLPKDRFSAERLKGVDSTLKIQPAELGDSAVYLCASSPQGNGYTFGSGTRLTVV.

The chain is built from TRBV27 and TRBJ2-1; D might be TRBD2 (5 bases). The ends were cut back, 3 bases at V and 10 bases at J, with 10 bases in the middle. The CDR3 has 12 residues. From germline, CDR1 is MNHEY and CDR2 SMNVEV (reference sequence). The DNA for the CDR3 is TGTGCCAGCAGTTTTCCCGGACTCGAGCAGTTCTTC. Translating it yields CASSFPGLEQFF.

This clone was seen a handful of times. V and J are TRBV13 and TRBJ1-4, with D tentatively TRBD1 (5 bases). CDR3 length equals 15 residues. The germline V gene encodes CDR1 PRHDT and CDR2 FYEKMQ (reference sequence). Deletions cut 5 bases from V and 3 bases from J, with 13 bases between. CDR3 residues: CASSAGGISNEKLFF. The CDR3 nucleotides read TGTGCCAGCAGCGCCGGGGGGATTTCTAATGAAAAACTGTTTTTT.